The entry that follows covers one T cell receptor (beta chain) sequence. V lost 0 bases to trimming and J lost 4 bases, with 14 bases between them. Per the germline V gene, CDR1 is SGHRS and CDR2 is YFSETQ. CDR3 size: 15 residues. The source of the sample is a study of blood T cell repertoires in COVID-19. Study as a whole: Collection of acute and convalescent COVID-19 samples took place in the United States, Italy and Spain.

In the authors' workflow: Reference gene primer amplification gave estimated nucleated cell counts. The repertoire was sequenced with immunoSEQ multiplex PCR; TCRdb's copy has only in-frame clones and lacks some. The DNA was the basis for D and trimming; V, J and clone size are from that table. The table has about 280,000 clones, 75% to 90% seen once; the top ten hold 2% to 2.5%. This sequence originates from a woman between 45 and 60 years old who had recovered from COVID-19. The chain employs TRBV5-1 and TRBJ2-7; D unresolved. Sequencing used peripheral blood. The DNA of the CDR3 is TGCGCCAGCAGCTTGGGTCCGGGTTTTCGATACGAGCAGTACTTC. Protein product: CASSLGPGFRYEQYF.